Described below is a single TCR beta chain sequence and its context. There is no known antigen for this receptor. No base-level quality is on record; no much larger clone is a single base apart. The source of the sample is a study of circulating tumor DNA in untreated peripheral T-cell lymphoma (dated by TCRdb to the early 2020s). The library relied on the immunoSEQ multiplex PCR assay. TCRdb stores this immuneACCESS table with in-frame sequences only. Part of the clones is absent; in the studies checked, under half of the shortfall reflects unresolved V genes, and no reason is known for the rest. In all, the sample holds some 8,700 clones, and about 82% of those were seen once. The biggest ten clones account for just over 2% of the sample. Tumor-specific TCR clonotypes were identified by sequencing baseline tumor tissue collected before treatment. In a trial, the study monitored patients with peripheral T-cell lymphoma who were getting frontline treatment by applying next-generation sequencing to their T-cell receptor sequences.

The study at large found these results: Tumor-specific clonotypes turned up in 75% to 80% of patients, identified from roughly 90% of baseline tissues and from about 70% of baseline serum samples.

The sequence was obtained from a human donor with peripheral T-cell lymphoma. Specimen: tumor tissue.

The nucleotides are TGTGCCAGCAGTTCCCCAGGGGTTCGTGGCTACACCTTC. Its coded protein is CASSSPGVRGYTF. The chain is encoded by TRBV6-8 joined to TRBJ1-2; the D gene is possibly TRBD1, with 6 bases matching. There are 13 amino acids in the CDR3, from cysteine to phenylalanine inclusive. CDR3 DNA is the only sequence kept; it has 39 bases, read in frame from the first base. As encoded in the germline V gene, CDR1 is MNHGY while CDR2 is SAAAGT. V is clipped by 4 bases and J by 7 bases, and the sequence between their germline boundaries is 13 bases long.